This entry lists 21 T cell receptor beta chains sequenced from one sample in a study of beta chain features in type 1 diabetes. For these receptors, no antigen is known. Expressed TCRB transcripts were sequenced, since all the RNA that had been isolated was reverse transcribed. Sequencing was performed with immunoSEQ multiplex PCR; in TCRdb, only in-frame clones are kept and a portion is missing. The table shows 230,000 or so clones, with roughly 17% occurring only once. General study points: Among all four CD4+ subsets, Type 1 diabetes patients had TCRB CDR3s that were moderately but significantly shorter.

Sequencing was carried out using naive CD4+ T cells from blood. Receptor source: a man aged 30-40 years with type 1 diabetes.

The chain joins TRBV9 to TRBJ1-1; no clear D gene. This CDR3 has 15 residues. The germline V and J ends were trimmed by 3 bases and 6 bases, with 18 bases remaining between them. The germline CDR1 and CDR2 sequences are SGDLS and YYNGEE. The CDR3 reads CASSARFVGQAEAFF. CDR3 nucleotide sequence: TGTGCCAGCAGCGCCCGCTTCGTAGGGCAGGCTGAAGCTTTCTTT.

The chain joins TRBV29-1 to TRBJ2-1, with D hard to call. The V gene's germline CDR1 is SQVTM and CDR2 ANQGSEA. There are 14 residues in the CDR3. Trimming pared 7 bases from V and 2 bases from J, leaving 15 bases between. CDR3 in amino acids: CSAVRMLTYNEQFF. CDR3 DNA: TGCAGCGCCGTTCGGATGTTAACCTACAATGAGCAGTTCTTC.

This chain joins TRBV6-5 and TRBJ2-2; 7 bases are a match to TRBD2. The germline V gene has CDR1 MNHEY and CDR2 SVGAGI. The CDR3 runs 14 residues. Trimming took 5 bases from V and 1 from J; bases not matched to a gene: 1. CDR3 sequence: CASSRTRNTGELFF. The CDR3, as DNA: TGTGCCAGCAGTCGGACTAGGAACACCGGGGAGCTGTTTTTT.

This clone was seen more than once but under ten times. The chain recombines TRBV4-2 with TRBJ1-4; D ambiguous. V was trimmed by 0 bases and J by 5 bases, leaving 16 bases between them. The germline gives CDR1 LGHNA, CDR2 YNFKEQ. This CDR3 is built from 17 residues. CDR3 coding DNA: TGTGCCAGCAGCCAAGATCGGGATTGGGGAGGGAATGAAAAACTGTTTTTT. Translation gives CASSQDRDWGGNEKLFF.

The chain joins TRBV27 to TRBJ2-7; D is perhaps TRBD1 or TRBD2 (5 bases each). The CDR3 spans 14 residues. Looked up from germline, CDR1 is MNHEY and CDR2 is SMNVEV (reference sequence). The V and J ends lost 4 bases and 7 bases respectively, with 17 bases between them. Written as DNA, the CDR3 is TGTGCCAGCAGTTCACCGGGACCCACGGTGGAGCAGTACTTC. Translating gives CASSSPGPTVEQYF.

There are a few counts of this clone. The V and J genes are TRBV29-1 and TRBJ2-7; maybe TRBD1 (6 bases). Germline assignment: CDR1 SQVTM and CDR2 ANQGSEA. V lost 2 bases to trimming and J lost 0 bases, with 14 bases between them. CDR3 length equals 15 residues. The CDR3 DNA follows: TGCAGCGTTGAAATTCCGACAGGCCTCTCCTACGAGCAGTACTTC. The encoded protein is CSVEIPTGLSYEQYF.

The rearrangement joins TRBV7-2 to TRBJ2-3, with TRBD1 as a possible D gene (6 bases). V lost 0 bases and J lost 2, with 9 bases in between. This CDR3 comprises 15 residues. Germline V gene data show CDR1 as SGHTA and CDR2 as FQGNSA. As DNA, the CDR3 is TGTGCCAGCAGCTTAGCAGGGGGAGACACAGATACGCAGTATTTT. As protein: CASSLAGGDTDTQYF.

A few counts support this clone. The J gene is TRBJ2-1, the V gene TRBV5-1; maybe TRBD2 (6 bases). Trimming took 4 bases from V and 0 from J, leaving 11 bases between them. The CDR3 sequence is 15 residues long. CDR1 SGHRS and CDR2 YFSETQ come from the germline V gene. CDR3 DNA: TGCGCCAGCAGCCCGGGACTTAGCTCCTACAATGAGCAGTTCTTC. Protein product: CASSPGLSSYNEQFF.

The V gene is TRBV7-2, the J gene TRBJ2-7, with D unresolved. There are 15 residues in the CDR3. CDR1 is SGHTA, CDR2 FQGNSA, per germline. Trimming left V 1 base short and J 3 bases short, with 13 bases between. CDR3 DNA: TGTGCCAGCAGCTTAGGATCCTCCAGCCGCTACGAGCAGTACTTC. It encodes CASSLGSSSRYEQYF.

This clone has only a few counts. The rearrangement uses TRBV7-9 and TRBJ2-1, with D tentatively TRBD1 (6 bases). CDR3 size: 13 residues. V lost 7 bases and J 0 bases, leaving 7 bases between the germline ends. CDR1 and CDR2 from the germline V gene are SEHNR and FQNEAQ (reference sequence). CDR3 DNA sequence: TGTGCCAGCAACAGGGCCTCCTACAATGAGCAGTTCTTC. This gives the protein CASNRASYNEQFF.

The chain employs TRBV30 and TRBJ1-1; D not certain. Germline loops: CDR1 GTSNPN, CDR2 SVGIG (reference sequence). The CDR3 totals 11 residues. Trimming shortened V by 5 bases and J by 10 bases, and 14 bases separated the two germline ends. The CDR3 loop is CAWGAPKGAFF. The CDR3 coding sequence is TGTGCCTGGGGCGCCCCCAAGGGAGCTTTCTTT.

The gene calls are TRBV19 and TRBJ2-6; either TRBD1 or TRBD2 may supply D (5 bases each). There are 16 residues in the CDR3. Germline values: CDR1 LNHDA, CDR2 SQIVND (reference sequence). V was cut by 7 bases and J by 4 bases, with 17 bases left in between. CDR3 amino acids: CASTSEGYTGANVLTF. CDR3 nucleotide sequence: TGTGCCAGTACCTCCGAGGGGTATACCGGGGCCAACGTCCTGACTTTC. The full variable domain, with the rest looked up from reference TRBV19 and TRBJ2-6, is DGGITQSPKYLFRKEGQNVTLSCEQNLNHDAMYWYRQDPGQGLRLIYYSQIVNDFQKGDIAEGYSVSREKKESFPLTVTSAQKNPTAFYLCASTSEGYTGANVLTFGAGSRLTVL.

This clone occurred a few times. The sample has other DNA sequences that encode this CDR3 too. The chain couples TRBV9 to TRBJ2-3, with D possibly TRBD1 on 5 matching bases. The CDR3 contains 13 residues. Germline values: CDR1 SGDLS, CDR2 YYNGEE. V lost 3 bases to trimming and J lost 0 bases, with 5 bases between them. The CDR3 is CASSGTSTDTQYF. CDR3 sequence (DNA): TGTGCCAGCAGCGGGACAAGCACAGATACGCAGTATTTT.

The rearrangement joins TRBV25-1 to TRBJ1-4; tentatively, D is TRBD1 (5 bases). Trimming removed 0 bases at V and 1 base at J, with 12 bases between. The CDR3 covers 17 residues. Germline V CDR1 and CDR2: MGHDK, SYGVNS. The DNA of the CDR3 is TGTGCCAGCAGTGAATATAGAGCAACAGGAACTAATGAAAAACTGTTTTTT. Amino acids: CASSEYRATGTNEKLFF.

This clone was observed a few times. This chain joins TRBV7-7 and TRBJ2-5, with D unclear. The V and J ends lost 0 bases and 0 bases respectively, with 2 bases between them. Germline CDR1 reads SSHAT; CDR2 reads FNYEAQ (reference sequence). The CDR3 loop spans 13 amino acids. The CDR3 region has the DNA TGTGCCAGCAGCTTAGCGGACCAAGAGACCCAGTACTTC. Protein product: CASSLADQETQYF.

CDR3 sequence reads: CSVDAAPGDEQYF. Here the CDR3 DNA reads TGCAGCGTTGACGCGGCGCCAGGGGACGAGCAGTACTTC. The rearrangement joins TRBV29-1 to TRBJ2-7; weak D call: TRBD1 (6 bases). CDR1 and CDR2 from the germline V gene are SQVTM and ANQGSEA. Trimming left V 3 bases short and J 5 bases short, with 14 bases between. This CDR3 has 13 residues.

V usage is TRBV9 and J usage is TRBJ2-1, with D tentatively TRBD1 (6 bases). The V end was cut by 3 bases, the J end by 4 bases, with 17 bases between. The V gene's germline CDR1 is SGDLS and CDR2 YYNGEE. The CDR3 is 16 residues long. CDR3 coding DNA: TGTGCCAGCAGCGCACAATCCGGGACAACGTACAATGAGCAGTTCTTC. As protein: CASSAQSGTTYNEQFF.

This clone has more than one count but fewer than ten. The V call is TRBV30, the J call TRBJ2-5, with 9 bases lining up with TRBD2. Germline V gene lookup returns CDR1 GTSNPN and CDR2 SVGIG (reference sequence). V was pared by 1 base and J by 1 base, with 7 bases of the junction left unmatched. The CDR3 sequence is 16 residues long. CDR3 amino acids: CAWSAGLAGTQETQYF. The CDR3 DNA follows: TGTGCCTGGAGTGCTGGTCTAGCGGGAACCCAAGAGACCCAGTACTTC.

In this sample, this clone turned up a few times. V gene TRBV7-2 combines with J gene TRBJ2-4, with 9 positions matching TRBD1. The trim removed 5 bases at V and 5 bases at J, leaving 7 bases unmatched. There are 15 residues in the CDR3. Germline-derived CDR1 and CDR2 are SGHTA and FQGNSA. The DNA of the CDR3 is TGTGCCAGCAGCCCCAACAGGGGGCTCGAAAACATTCAGTACTTC. Amino acids: CASSPNRGLENIQYF.

This clone was found a few times. The chain recombines TRBV14 with TRBJ2-1; D may be TRBD1 (6 bases). The CDR3 is made up of 16 amino acids. V was cut by 1 base and J by 6 bases, with 16 bases left in between. Germline values: CDR1 SGHDN, CDR2 FVKESK. Written as DNA, the CDR3 is TGTGCCAGCAGCCAAGCCGGGACATCGATCACCAATGAGCAGTTCTTC. It codes for CASSQAGTSITNEQFF.

This clone was recorded a few times. V and J are TRBV18 and TRBJ2-7, with 7 nucleotides matching TRBD1. CDR1 is KGHSH and CDR2 is LQKENI in the germline V gene. This CDR3 region has 14 residues. Unmatched junction bases numbered 5, after V lost 1 base and J lost 5 bases. The CDR3 here is CASSPQGAPNEQYF. In DNA, the CDR3 is TGTGCCAGCTCACCACAGGGGGCTCCTAACGAGCAGTACTTC.